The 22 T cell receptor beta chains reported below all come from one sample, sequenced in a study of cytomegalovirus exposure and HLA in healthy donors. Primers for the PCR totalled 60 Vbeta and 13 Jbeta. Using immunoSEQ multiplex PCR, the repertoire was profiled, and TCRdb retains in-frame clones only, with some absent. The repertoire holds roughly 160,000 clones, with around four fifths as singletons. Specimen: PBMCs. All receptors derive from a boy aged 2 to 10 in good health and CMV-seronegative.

CDR3: CASSEAGTGFRHIYF. DNA of the CDR3: TGTGCCAGCAGTGAAGCGGGGACAGGGTTTCGTCACATATATTTT. V is TRBV6-1 and J is TRBJ1-3, with 9 bases fitting TRBD1. V dropped 0 bases and J dropped 12; count of bases not matched to a gene: 9. The CDR3 sequence is 15 residues long. The germline gives CDR1 MNHNS, CDR2 SASEGT.

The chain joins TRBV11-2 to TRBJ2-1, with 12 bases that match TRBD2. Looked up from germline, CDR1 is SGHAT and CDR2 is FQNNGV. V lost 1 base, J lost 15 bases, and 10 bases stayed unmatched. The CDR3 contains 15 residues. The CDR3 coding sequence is TGTGCCAGCAGCTTAGGAGGGCTAGCGGGAGGGCCGGGGTTCTTC. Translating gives CASSLGGLAGGPGFF.

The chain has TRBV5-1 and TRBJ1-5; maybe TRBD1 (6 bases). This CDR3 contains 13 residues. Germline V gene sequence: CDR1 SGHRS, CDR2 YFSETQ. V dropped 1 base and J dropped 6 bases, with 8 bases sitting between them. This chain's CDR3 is CASSLKQGQPQHF. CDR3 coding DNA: TGCGCCAGCAGCTTGAAACAGGGTCAGCCCCAGCATTTT. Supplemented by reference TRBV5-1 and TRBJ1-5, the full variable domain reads KAGVTQTPRYLIKTRGQQVTLSCSPISGHRSVSWYQQTPGQGLQFLFEYFSETQRNKGNFPGRFSGRQFSNSRSEMNVSTLELGDSALYLCASSLKQGQPQHFGDGTRLSIL.

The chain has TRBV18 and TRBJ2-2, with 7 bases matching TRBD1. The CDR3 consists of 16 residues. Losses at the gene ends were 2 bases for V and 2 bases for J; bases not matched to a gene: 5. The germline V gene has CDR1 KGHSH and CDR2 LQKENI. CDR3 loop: CASSPLGQLNTGELFF. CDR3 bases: TGTGCCAGCTCACCATTGGGACAGTTAAACACCGGGGAGCTGTTTTTT.

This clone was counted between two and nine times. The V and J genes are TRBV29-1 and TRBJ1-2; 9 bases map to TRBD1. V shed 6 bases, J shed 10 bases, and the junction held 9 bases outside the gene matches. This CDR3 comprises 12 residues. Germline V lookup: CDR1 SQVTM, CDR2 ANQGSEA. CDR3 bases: TGCAGCGTACTCGGGACAGGGTTTGTCTACACCTTC. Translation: CSVLGTGFVYTF.

The CDR3 reads CASSLVGLGETQYF. CDR3 nucleotides: TGTGCCAGCAGCTTAGTGGGGCTAGGGGAGACCCAGTACTTC. The gene calls are TRBV11-2 and TRBJ2-5, with a weak D call TRBD1 (5 bases). The ends were cut back, 1 base at V and 5 bases at J, with 11 bases in the middle. The CDR3 runs to 14 residues. From germline, CDR1 is SGHAT and CDR2 FQNNGV.

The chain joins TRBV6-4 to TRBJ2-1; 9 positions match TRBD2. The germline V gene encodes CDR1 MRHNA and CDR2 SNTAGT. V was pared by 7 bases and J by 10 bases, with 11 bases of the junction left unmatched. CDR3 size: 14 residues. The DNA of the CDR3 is TGTGCCAGCAAGGAAGGATCTAGCGGGAACGAGCAGTTCTTC. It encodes CASKEGSSGNEQFF.

The CDR3 region has the DNA TGTGCCATCAGTGAGAGGGACTGGAGAGCTAACTATGGCTACACCTTC. Translating gives CAISERDWRANYGYTF. The V call is TRBV10-3, the J call TRBJ1-2; weak D call: TRBD1 (5 bases). The CDR3 spans 16 residues. Trimming removed 2 bases from V and 0 bases from J, with 13 bases in between. Germline loops: CDR1 ENHRY, CDR2 SYGVKD.

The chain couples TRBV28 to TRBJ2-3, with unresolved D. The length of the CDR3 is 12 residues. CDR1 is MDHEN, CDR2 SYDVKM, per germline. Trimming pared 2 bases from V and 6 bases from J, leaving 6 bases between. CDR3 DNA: TGTGCCAGCAGTTTAAGCATGGATACGCAGTATTTT. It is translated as CASSLSMDTQYF.

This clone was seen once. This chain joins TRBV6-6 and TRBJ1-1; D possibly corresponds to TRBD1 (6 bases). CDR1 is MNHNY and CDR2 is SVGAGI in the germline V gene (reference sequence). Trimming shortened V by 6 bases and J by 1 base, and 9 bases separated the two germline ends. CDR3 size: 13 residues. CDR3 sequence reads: CASSGQSNTEAFF. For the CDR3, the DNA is TGTGCCAGCAGCGGACAGTCGAACACTGAAGCTTTCTTT.

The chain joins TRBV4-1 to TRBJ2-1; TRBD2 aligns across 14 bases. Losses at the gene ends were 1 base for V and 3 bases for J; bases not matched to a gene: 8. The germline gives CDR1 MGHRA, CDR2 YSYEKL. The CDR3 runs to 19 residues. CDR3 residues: CASSQAPGTSGGLYNEQFF. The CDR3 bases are TGCGCCAGCAGCCAAGCGCCCGGGACTAGCGGGGGCCTCTACAATGAGCAGTTCTTC.

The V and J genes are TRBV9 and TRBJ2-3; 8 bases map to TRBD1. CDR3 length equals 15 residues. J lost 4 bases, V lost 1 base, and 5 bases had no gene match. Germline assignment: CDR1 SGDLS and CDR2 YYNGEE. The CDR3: CASSVLDRESDTQYF. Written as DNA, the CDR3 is TGTGCCAGCAGCGTATTGGACAGGGAGTCAGATACGCAGTATTTT.

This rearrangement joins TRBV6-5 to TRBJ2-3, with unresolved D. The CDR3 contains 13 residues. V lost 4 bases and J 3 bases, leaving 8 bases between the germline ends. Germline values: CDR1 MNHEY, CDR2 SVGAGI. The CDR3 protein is CASSLVWTDTQYF. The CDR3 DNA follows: TGTGCCAGCAGTTTAGTTTGGACAGATACGCAGTATTTT.

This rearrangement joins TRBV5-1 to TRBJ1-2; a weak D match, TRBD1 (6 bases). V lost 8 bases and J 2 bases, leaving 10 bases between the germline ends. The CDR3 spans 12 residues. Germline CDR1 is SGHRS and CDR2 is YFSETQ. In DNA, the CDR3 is TGCGCCAGTGGGACACCAAACTATGGCTACACCTTC. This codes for CASGTPNYGYTF.

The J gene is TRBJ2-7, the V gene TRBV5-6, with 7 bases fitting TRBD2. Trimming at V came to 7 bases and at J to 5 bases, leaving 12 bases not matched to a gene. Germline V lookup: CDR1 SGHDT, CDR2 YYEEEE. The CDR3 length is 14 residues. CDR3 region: CASAMAGVVHEQYF. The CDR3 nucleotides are TGTGCCAGCGCGATGGCGGGAGTCGTCCACGAGCAGTACTTC.

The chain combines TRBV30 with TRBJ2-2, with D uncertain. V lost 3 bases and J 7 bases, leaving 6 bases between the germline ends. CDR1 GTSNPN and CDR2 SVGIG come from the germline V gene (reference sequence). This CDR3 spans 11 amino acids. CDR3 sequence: CAWSPRGELFF. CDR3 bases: TGTGCCTGGAGCCCCCGCGGGGAGCTGTTTTTT. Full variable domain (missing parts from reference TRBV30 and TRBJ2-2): SQTIHQWPATLVQPVGSPLSLECTVEGTSNPNLYWYRQAAGRGLQLLFYSVGIGQISSEVPQNLSASRPQDRQFILSSKKLLLSDSGFYLCAWSPRGELFFGEGSRLTVL.

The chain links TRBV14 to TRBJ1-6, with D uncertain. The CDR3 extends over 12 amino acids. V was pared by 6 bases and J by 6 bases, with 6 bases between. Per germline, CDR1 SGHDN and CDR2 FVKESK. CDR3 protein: CASRLSNSPLHF. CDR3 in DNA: TGTGCCAGCAGGTTGAGTAATTCACCCCTCCACTTT. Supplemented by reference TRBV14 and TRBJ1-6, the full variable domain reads EAGVTQFPSHSVIEKGQTVTLRCDPISGHDNLYWYRRVMGKEIKFLLHFVKESKQDESGMPNNRFLAERTGGTYSTLKVQPAELEDSGVYFCASRLSNSPLHFGNGTRLTVT.

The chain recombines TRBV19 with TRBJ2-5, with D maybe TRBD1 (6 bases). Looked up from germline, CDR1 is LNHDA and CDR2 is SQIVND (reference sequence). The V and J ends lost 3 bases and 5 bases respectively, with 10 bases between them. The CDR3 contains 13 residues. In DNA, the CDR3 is TGTGCCAGTAGTATGAGGCAGGGGGAGACCCAGTACTTC. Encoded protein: CASSMRQGETQYF.

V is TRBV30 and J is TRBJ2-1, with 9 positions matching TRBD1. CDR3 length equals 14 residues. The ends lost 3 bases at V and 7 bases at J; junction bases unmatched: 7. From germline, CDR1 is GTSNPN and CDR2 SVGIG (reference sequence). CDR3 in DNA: TGTGCCTGGAGGTTGGGACAGGGTGTAAATGAGCAGTTCTTC. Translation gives CAWRLGQGVNEQFF.

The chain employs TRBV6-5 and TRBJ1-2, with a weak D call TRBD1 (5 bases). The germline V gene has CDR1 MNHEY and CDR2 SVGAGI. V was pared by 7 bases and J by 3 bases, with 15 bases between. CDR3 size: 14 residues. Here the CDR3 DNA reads TGTGCCAGCACCAGTCGGTCAGGGTACTATGGCTACACCTTC. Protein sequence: CASTSRSGYYGYTF.

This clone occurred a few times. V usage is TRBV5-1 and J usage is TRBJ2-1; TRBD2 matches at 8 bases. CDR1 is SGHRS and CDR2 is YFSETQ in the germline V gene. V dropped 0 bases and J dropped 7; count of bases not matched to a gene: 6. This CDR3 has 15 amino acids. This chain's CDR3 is CASSLAASGWNEQFF. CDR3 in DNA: TGCGCCAGCAGCTTGGCGGCTAGCGGGTGGAATGAGCAGTTCTTC. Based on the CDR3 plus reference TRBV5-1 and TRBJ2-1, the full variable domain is KAGVTQTPRYLIKTRGQQVTLSCSPISGHRSVSWYQQTPGQGLQFLFEYFSETQRNKGNFPGRFSGRQFSNSRSEMNVSTLELGDSALYLCASSLAASGWNEQFFGPGTRLTVL.

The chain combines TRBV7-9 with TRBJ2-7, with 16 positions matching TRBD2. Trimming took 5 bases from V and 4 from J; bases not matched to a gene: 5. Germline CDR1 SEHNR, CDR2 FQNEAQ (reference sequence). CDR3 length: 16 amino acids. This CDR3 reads CASSTGLAGGRYEQYF. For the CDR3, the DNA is TGTGCCAGCAGCACGGGACTAGCGGGAGGGCGGTACGAGCAGTACTTC.